The clone carrying this TCR beta chain was counted at least ten times. Its antigen remains unknown. V lost 6 bases and J lost 0, with 9 bases in between. CDR3 length equals 13 residues. Ophthalmopathy patients had moderate-to-severe active disease, CAS ≥3, NOSPECS ≥4, and disease duration under 3 months. Exclusion of patients followed from uncontrolled infection, other autoimmune disease, pregnancy or lactation. This entry belongs to a study of T cells in Graves' hyperthyroidism and ophthalmopathy. Study findings and constraints: Within blood appeared most thyroid clonotypes that had expanded above 0.001.

Amplified TCR beta CDR3 regions came from RNA transcripts. Primed by the HTBI set, a first-round RT-PCR was run on the TCR CDR3. TCRdb passed the multiplex PCR reads through MiXCR, listing each CDR3 protein once. The profile shows 330,000 or so distinct CDR3 sequences, approximately 18% of them singletons. The sequence was obtained from a man in his forties or fifties with Graves' ophthalmopathy. The source material was blood. The chain links TRBV12-3 or TRBV12-4 to TRBJ2-7; D not resolved. CDR3 sequence: CASSPGISYEQYF. In DNA form, the CDR3 reads TGTGCCAGCAGCCCTGGTATCTCCTACGAGCAGTACTTC.